Listed below are T cell receptor beta chains from one sample, sequenced in a study of T cell repertoires in aging, cancer and after chemotherapy. One entry per CDR3 protein, called by TCRdb with MiXCR from the multiplex PCR reads. Among 9,500 to 15,000 distinct CDR3 sequences listed, approximately 31% were seen once. Sequenced material: blood. The receptors stem from a human donor in good health. The donor label of this sample is uncertain. The CDR3 runs from the conserved cysteine through the conserved F or W. Each record gives: CDR3 length, D gene, J gene, clone size, V gene, CDR3 DNA, CDR3 protein. A D gene is named only where the DNA matches it firmly. Some rows mark clone size as missing; the rest say once, few, many or name a class of expanded clone.

length: 12
D: .
J: TRBJ2-7
size: medium-sized
V: TRBV6-5
DNA: TGTGCCAGCAGTTACACCGGGGGCGAGCAGTACTTC
CDR3: CASSYTGGEQYF

length: 13
D: .
J: TRBJ2-7
size: few
V: TRBV12-3/TRBV12-4
DNA: TGTGCCAGCACCGGAGGTTTGGGCTACGAGCAGTACTTC
CDR3: CASTGGLGYEQYF

length: 14
D: .
J: TRBJ2-5
size: once
V: TRBV7-9
DNA: TGTGCCAGCAGCTTTCCGGGTAGGGAGGAGACCCAGTACTTC
CDR3: CASSFPGREETQYF

length: 12
D: TRBD1
J: TRBJ1-2
size: few
V: TRBV5-4
DNA: TGTGCCAGCAGCGACGACAGGGGGCGTGACACCTTC
CDR3: CASSDDRGRDTF

length: 15
D: TRBD1
J: TRBJ2-3
size: .
V: TRBV11-1
DNA: TGTGCCAGCAGCTCATCGGGACAGGGATCAGATACGCAGTATTTT
CDR3: CASSSSGQGSDTQYF

length: 15
D: TRBD1
J: TRBJ1-6
size: .
V: TRBV4-1
DNA: TGCGCCAGCAGCCGGCCCGGGGACAGGGCGAGTACCCTCCACTTT
CDR3: CASSRPGDRASTLHF

length: 12
D: .
J: TRBJ1-2
size: medium-sized
V: TRBV29-1
DNA: TGCAGCGTTGAAGCGCAGATCGGTGGCTACACCTTC
CDR3: CSVEAQIGGYTF

length: 14
D: .
J: TRBJ2-7
size: .
V: TRBV13
DNA: TGTGCCAGCAGCTTAGGCCAGGGGAGGTACGAGCAGTACTTC
CDR3: CASSLGQGRYEQYF

length: 15
D: TRBD2
J: TRBJ2-2
size: few
V: TRBV5-6
DNA: TGTGCCAGCAGCGAGGGACTACCTAACACCGGGGAGCTGTTTTTT
CDR3: CASSEGLPNTGELFF

length: 12
D: .
J: TRBJ2-1
size: few
V: TRBV5-6
DNA: TGTGCCAGCAGCCTACGGGAGTATGAGCAGTTCTTC
CDR3: CASSLREYEQFF

length: 16
D: TRBD1
J: TRBJ2-7
size: few
V: TRBV27
DNA: TGTGCCAGCAGTTTATCCGGGACAGGGAGGCCCTACGAGCAGTACTTC
CDR3: CASSLSGTGRPYEQYF

length: 15
D: TRBD1
J: TRBJ1-2
size: few
V: TRBV18
DNA: TGTGCCAGCTCACCACGCCGACAGGGCGAAGGTGGCTACACCTTC
CDR3: CASSPRRQGEGGYTF

length: 14
D: TRBD1
J: TRBJ1-6
size: medium-sized
V: TRBV30
DNA: TGTGCCTGGAGTGTCACAGGGGGCGGCTCACCCCTCCACTTT
CDR3: CAWSVTGGGSPLHF

length: 14
D: TRBD1
J: TRBJ1-2
size: once
V: TRBV15
DNA: TGTGCCACCACCCAAGGGACAGGGGAAAAAGGCTACACCTTC
CDR3: CATTQGTGEKGYTF

length: 15
D: TRBD2
J: TRBJ2-1
size: few
V: TRBV19
DNA: TGTGCCAGTAGTCCGACTAGCCAAATCTACAATGAGCAGTTCTTC
CDR3: CASSPTSQIYNEQFF

length: 13
D: .
J: TRBJ1-4
size: few
V: TRBV10-3
DNA: TGTGCCATCAGTGAGTCGGCGGAAGAAAAACTGTTTTTT
CDR3: CAISESAEEKLFF

length: 16
D: .
J: TRBJ2-7
size: .
V: TRBV19
DNA: TGTGCCAGTAGTTCCCTCTCGGGTGTTGGGTCCTACGAGCAGTACTTC
CDR3: CASSSLSGVGSYEQYF

length: 17
D: .
J: TRBJ2-7
size: .
V: TRBV4-1
DNA: TGCGCCAGCAGCCAATCTGTCCCGGGACTGTCTACCTACGAGCAGTACTTC
CDR3: CASSQSVPGLSTYEQYF

length: 16
D: TRBD2
J: TRBJ2-5
size: .
V: TRBV12-3/TRBV12-4
DNA: TGTGCCAGCAATCCCCTGATTAGCGGGGGTCAAGAGACCCAGTACTTC
CDR3: CASNPLISGGQETQYF

length: 13
D: .
J: TRBJ1-3
size: few
V: TRBV18
DNA: TGTGCCAGCTCACCCCGGGGCGGAAACACCATATATTTT
CDR3: CASSPRGGNTIYF

length: 14
D: TRBD1
J: TRBJ1-1
size: few
V: TRBV6-5
DNA: TGTGCCAGCAGGGACAGGGGAATGAACACTGAAGCTTTCTTT
CDR3: CASRDRGMNTEAFF

length: 14
D: .
J: TRBJ1-1
size: .
V: TRBV24-1
DNA: TGTGCCACTCCCGAATCGGCGGTGAACACTGAAGCTTTCTTT
CDR3: CATPESAVNTEAFF

length: 15
D: TRBD1
J: TRBJ2-3
size: once
V: TRBV20-1
DNA: TGCAGTGCTACGGACCCGGGACAGGGTTCGGATACGCAGTATTTT
CDR3: CSATDPGQGSDTQYF

length: 15
D: .
J: TRBJ1-1
size: few
V: TRBV6-1
DNA: TGTGCCAGCAGTGAAGAAGCGGGGAATTGGGCTGAAGCTTTCTTT
CDR3: CASSEEAGNWAEAFF

length: 14
D: TRBD1
J: TRBJ2-7
size: medium-sized
V: TRBV6-5
DNA: TGTGCCAGCGCCGGGGACAGGGGGTCCTACGAGCAGTACTTC
CDR3: CASAGDRGSYEQYF

length: 12
D: .
J: TRBJ2-7
size: .
V: TRBV11-2
DNA: TGTGCCAGCACCCTTCTGGGATACGAGCAGTACTTC
CDR3: CASTLLGYEQYF

length: 15
D: TRBD2
J: TRBJ2-5
size: medium-sized
V: TRBV6-5
DNA: TGTGCCAGCAGCCAGGAGGGACTAGCGGGCCGGACCCAGTACTTC
CDR3: CASSQEGLAGRTQYF

length: 17
D: TRBD1
J: TRBJ2-3
size: once
V: TRBV11-1
DNA: TGTGCCAGCAGCTTAGAACTCGGCAGGGGGCGTATGGATACGCAGTATTTT
CDR3: CASSLELGRGRMDTQYF

length: 14
D: .
J: TRBJ1-2
size: .
V: TRBV12-3/TRBV12-4
DNA: TGTGCCAGCAGTACGGGCGGAACAAACTATGGCTACACCTTC
CDR3: CASSTGGTNYGYTF

length: 16
D: .
J: TRBJ2-3
size: .
V: TRBV7-6
DNA: TGTGCCAGCAGCTTGGGAGGTGCGGCTAGCACAGATACGCAGTATTTT
CDR3: CASSLGGAASTDTQYF

length: 14
D: .
J: TRBJ2-7
size: .
V: TRBV20-1
DNA: TGCAGTGCCACGAAGGGGGACGGAGCCTACGAGCAGTACTTC
CDR3: CSATKGDGAYEQYF

length: 18
D: TRBD1
J: TRBJ2-6
size: .
V: TRBV13
DNA: TGTGCCTGCAGCTTAAGGGAGACAGGGCGATCTGGGGCCAACGTCCTGACTTTC
CDR3: CACSLRETGRSGANVLTF

length: 15
D: .
J: TRBJ1-2
size: .
V: TRBV6-1
DNA: TGTGCCAGCAGTGAATTGACAGGCCCTAACTATGGCTACACCTTC
CDR3: CASSELTGPNYGYTF

length: 13
D: .
J: TRBJ1-2
size: few
V: TRBV6-6
DNA: TGTGCCAGCAGCCACGGGGAGGGCTATGGCTACACCTTC
CDR3: CASSHGEGYGYTF

length: 14
D: TRBD2
J: TRBJ2-7
size: .
V: TRBV19
DNA: TGTGCCAGTAGTATAACTAGCGGGGGGGTCGAGCAGTACTTC
CDR3: CASSITSGGVEQYF

length: 16
D: TRBD2
J: TRBJ2-5
size: .
V: TRBV12-3/TRBV12-4
DNA: TGTGCCAGCATCACAAGTGGCGGGGGGGCTGGAGAGACCCAGTACTTC
CDR3: CASITSGGGAGETQYF

length: 16
D: TRBD1
J: TRBJ2-7
size: few
V: TRBV15
DNA: TGTGCCACCAGCAGAGGGGGACAGGGGGCCTCTTACGAGCAGTACTTC
CDR3: CATSRGGQGASYEQYF

length: 15
D: TRBD2
J: TRBJ2-2
size: .
V: TRBV24-1
DNA: TGTGCCACCAGTCCCGGCGGGGGTGGGACCGGGGAGCTGTTTTTT
CDR3: CATSPGGGGTGELFF

length: 15
D: .
J: TRBJ2-2
size: medium-sized
V: TRBV15
DNA: TGTGCCACCAGCAGAGGGGCCCTTCTGGGCGGGGAGCTGTTTTTT
CDR3: CATSRGALLGGELFF

length: 13
D: .
J: TRBJ2-5
size: few
V: TRBV5-8
DNA: TGTGCCAGCAGCTTTCGCGGGCAAGAGACCCAGTACTTC
CDR3: CASSFRGQETQYF

length: 16
D: .
J: TRBJ2-3
size: .
V: TRBV4-1
DNA: TGCGCCAGCAGCCAAGACTTCGGGGTCAGGACAGATACGCAGTATTTT
CDR3: CASSQDFGVRTDTQYF